This paragraph covers one T cell receptor (beta chain) sequence. This specimen comes from a study of technical replicates of blood from a few donors. The V gene lost 4 bases and the J gene lost 1 base, with 13 bases spanning the gap. This CDR3 contains 15 residues. Germline V gene data show CDR1 as SGHTA and CDR2 as FQGTGA. Sequencing used immunoSEQ multiplex PCR; TCRdb keeps in-frame clones, though not all of them. The sample lists around 80,000 clones, roughly 94% seen once, with 0.38% in the top ten. This sequence originates from a human donor in good health. The J gene is TRBJ1-2, the V gene TRBV7-3, with a tentative D call TRBD1 (5 bases). The sequenced material came from T cells isolated from PBMCs. CDR3 DNA sequence: TGTGCCAGCAGCTCCCAGGGTGGGTTTAACTATGGCTACACCTTC. This sequence encodes CASSSQGGFNYGYTF.